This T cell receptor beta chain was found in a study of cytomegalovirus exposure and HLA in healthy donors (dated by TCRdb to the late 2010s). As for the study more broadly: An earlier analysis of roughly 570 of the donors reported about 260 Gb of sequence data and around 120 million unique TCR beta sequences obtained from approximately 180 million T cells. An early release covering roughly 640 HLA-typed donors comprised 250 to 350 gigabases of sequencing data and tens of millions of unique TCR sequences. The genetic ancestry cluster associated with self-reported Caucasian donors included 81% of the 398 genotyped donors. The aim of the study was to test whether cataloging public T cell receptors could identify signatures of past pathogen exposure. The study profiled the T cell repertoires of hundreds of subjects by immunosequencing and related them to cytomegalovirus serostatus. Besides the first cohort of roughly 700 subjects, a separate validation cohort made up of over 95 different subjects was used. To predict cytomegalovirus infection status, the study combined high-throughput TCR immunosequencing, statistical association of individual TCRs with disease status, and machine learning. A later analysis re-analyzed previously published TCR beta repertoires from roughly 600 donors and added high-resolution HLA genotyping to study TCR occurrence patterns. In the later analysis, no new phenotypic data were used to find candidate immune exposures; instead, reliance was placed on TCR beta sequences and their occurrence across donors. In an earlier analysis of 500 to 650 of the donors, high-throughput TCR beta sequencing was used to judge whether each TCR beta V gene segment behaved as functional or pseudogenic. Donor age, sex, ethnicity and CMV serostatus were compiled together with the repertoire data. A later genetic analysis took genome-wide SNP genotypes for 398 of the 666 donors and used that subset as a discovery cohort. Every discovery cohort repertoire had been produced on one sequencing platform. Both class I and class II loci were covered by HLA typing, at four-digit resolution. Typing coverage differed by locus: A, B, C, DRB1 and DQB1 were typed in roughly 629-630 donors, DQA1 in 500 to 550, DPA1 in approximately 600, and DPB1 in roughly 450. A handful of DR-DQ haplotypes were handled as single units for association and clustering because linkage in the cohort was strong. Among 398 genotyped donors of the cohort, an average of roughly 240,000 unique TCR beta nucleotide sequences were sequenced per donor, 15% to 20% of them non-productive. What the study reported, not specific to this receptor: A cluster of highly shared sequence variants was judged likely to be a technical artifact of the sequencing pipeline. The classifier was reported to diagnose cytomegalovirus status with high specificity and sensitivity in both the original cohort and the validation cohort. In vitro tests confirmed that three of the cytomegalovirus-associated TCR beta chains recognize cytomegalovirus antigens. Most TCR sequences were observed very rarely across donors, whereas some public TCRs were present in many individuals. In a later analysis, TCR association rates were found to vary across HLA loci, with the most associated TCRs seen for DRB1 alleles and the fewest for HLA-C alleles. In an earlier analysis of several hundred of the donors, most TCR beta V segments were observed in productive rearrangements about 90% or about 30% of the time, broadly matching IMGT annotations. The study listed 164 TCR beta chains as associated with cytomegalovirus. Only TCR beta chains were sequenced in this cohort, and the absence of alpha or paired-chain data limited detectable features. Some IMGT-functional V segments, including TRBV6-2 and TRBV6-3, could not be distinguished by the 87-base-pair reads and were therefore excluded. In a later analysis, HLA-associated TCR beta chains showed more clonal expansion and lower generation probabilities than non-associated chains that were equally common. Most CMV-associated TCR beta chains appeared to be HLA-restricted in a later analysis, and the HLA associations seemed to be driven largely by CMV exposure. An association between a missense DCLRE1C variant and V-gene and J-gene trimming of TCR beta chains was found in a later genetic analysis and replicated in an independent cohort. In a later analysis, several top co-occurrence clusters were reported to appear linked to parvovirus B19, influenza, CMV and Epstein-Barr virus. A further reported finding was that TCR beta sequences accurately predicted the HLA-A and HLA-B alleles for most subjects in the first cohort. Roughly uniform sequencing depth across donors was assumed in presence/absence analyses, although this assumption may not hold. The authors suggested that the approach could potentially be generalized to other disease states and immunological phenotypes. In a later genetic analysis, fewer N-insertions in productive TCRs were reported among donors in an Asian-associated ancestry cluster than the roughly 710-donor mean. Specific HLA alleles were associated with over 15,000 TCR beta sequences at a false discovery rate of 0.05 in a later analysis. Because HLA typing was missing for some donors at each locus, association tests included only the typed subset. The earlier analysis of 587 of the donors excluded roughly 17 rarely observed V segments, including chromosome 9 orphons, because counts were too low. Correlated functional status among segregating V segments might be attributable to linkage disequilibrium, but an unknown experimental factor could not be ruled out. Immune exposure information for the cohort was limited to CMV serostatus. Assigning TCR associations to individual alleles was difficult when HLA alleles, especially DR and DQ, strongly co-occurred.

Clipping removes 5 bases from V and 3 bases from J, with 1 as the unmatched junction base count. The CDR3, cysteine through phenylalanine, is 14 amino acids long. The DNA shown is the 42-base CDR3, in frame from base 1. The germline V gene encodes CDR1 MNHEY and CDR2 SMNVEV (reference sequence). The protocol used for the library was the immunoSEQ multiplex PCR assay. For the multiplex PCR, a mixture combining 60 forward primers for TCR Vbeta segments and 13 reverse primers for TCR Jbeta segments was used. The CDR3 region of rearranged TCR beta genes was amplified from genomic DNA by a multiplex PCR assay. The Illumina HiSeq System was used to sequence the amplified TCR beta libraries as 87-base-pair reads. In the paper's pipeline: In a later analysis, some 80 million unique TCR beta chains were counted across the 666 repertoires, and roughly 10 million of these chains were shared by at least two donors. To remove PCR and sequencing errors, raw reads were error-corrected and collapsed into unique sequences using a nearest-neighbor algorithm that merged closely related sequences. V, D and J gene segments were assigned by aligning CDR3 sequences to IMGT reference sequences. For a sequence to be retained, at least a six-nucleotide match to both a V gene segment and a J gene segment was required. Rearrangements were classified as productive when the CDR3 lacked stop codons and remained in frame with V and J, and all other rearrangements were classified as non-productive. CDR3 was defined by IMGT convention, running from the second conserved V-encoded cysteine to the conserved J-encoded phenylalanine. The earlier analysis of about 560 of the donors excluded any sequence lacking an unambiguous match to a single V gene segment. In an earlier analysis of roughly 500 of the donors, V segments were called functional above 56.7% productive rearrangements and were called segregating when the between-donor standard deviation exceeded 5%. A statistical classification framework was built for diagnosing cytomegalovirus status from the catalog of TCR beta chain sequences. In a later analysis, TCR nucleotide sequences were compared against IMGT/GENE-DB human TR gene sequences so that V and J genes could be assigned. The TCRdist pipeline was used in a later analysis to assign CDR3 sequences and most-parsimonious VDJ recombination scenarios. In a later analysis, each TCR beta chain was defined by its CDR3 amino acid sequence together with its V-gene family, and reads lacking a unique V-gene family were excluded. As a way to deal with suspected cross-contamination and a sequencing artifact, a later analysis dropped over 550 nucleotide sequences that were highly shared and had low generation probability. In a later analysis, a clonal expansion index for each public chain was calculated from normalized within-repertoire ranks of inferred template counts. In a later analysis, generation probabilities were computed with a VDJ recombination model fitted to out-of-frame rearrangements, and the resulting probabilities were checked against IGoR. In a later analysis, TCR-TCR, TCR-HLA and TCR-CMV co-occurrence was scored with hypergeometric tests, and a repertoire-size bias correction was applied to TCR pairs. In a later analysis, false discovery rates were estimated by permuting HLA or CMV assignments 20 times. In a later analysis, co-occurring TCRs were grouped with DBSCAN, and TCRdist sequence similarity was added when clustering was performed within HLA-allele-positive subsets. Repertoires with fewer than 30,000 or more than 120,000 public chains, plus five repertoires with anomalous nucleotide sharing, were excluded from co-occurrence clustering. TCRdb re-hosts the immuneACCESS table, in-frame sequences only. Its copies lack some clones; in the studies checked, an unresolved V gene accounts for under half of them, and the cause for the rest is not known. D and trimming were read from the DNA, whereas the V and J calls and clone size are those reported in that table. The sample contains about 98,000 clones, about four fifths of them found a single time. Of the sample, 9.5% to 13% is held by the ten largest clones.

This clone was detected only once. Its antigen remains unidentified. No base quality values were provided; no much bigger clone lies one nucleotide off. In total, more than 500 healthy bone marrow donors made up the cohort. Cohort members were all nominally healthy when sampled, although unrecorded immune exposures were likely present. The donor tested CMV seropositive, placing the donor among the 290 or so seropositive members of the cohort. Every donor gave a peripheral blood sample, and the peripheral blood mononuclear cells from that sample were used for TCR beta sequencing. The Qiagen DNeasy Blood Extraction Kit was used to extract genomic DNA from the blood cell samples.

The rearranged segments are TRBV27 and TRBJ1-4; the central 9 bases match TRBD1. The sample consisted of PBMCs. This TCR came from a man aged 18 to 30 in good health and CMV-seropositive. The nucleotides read TGTGCCAGCAGTAGGACAGGGGCTAATGAAAAACTGTTTTTT. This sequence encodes CASSRTGANEKLFF.